Presented here are 8 T cell receptor beta chains from one specimen sequenced in a study of tumor-infiltrating lymphocytes in localized non-small cell lung cancer. Clones were sequenced by immunoSEQ multiplex PCR, and TCRdb holds only the in-frame ones, with some missing. The repertoire holds roughly 12,000 clones, 67% seen once, with more than 9.5% in the top ten. The sequenced sample consisted of uninvolved lung tissue not adjacent to the tumor. These receptors came from a human donor with non-small cell lung cancer.

This clone showed up just once. V and J are TRBV7-7 and TRBJ2-3; D is ambiguous. Looked up from germline, CDR1 is SSHAT and CDR2 is FNYEAQ (reference sequence). The V gene lost 5 bases and the J gene lost 4 bases, with 13 bases spanning the gap. This CDR3 spans 14 amino acids. As DNA, the CDR3 is TGTGCCAGCAGCAGGAGTGGGTGGGCAGATACGCAGTATTTT. It specifies CASSRSGWADTQYF.

The J gene is TRBJ2-1, the V gene TRBV30; 10 nucleotides agree with TRBD2. This CDR3 has 15 amino acids. V dropped 1 base and J dropped 7; count of bases not matched to a gene: 7. The V gene's germline CDR1 is GTSNPN and CDR2 SVGIG (reference sequence). The CDR3 DNA reads TGTGCCTGGAGTGACCCGGGACTAGCGCTTAATGAGCAGTTCTTC. Protein: CAWSDPGLALNEQFF.

The chain links TRBV11-2 to TRBJ2-3; 13 bases match TRBD2. This CDR3 comprises 16 residues. Trimming at V came to 4 bases and at J to 4 bases, leaving 5 bases not matched to a gene. Germline V CDR1 and CDR2: SGHAT, FQNNGV. CDR3 amino acids: CASSYRTSGRADTQYF. The CDR3 coding sequence is TGTGCCAGCAGCTACCGGACTAGCGGGAGAGCAGATACGCAGTATTTT.

This clone turned up a few times. In the same sample, other DNA sequences code for this CDR3. The chain recombines TRBV5-6 with TRBJ1-4, with D perhaps matching TRBD1 (6 bases). The V gene's germline CDR1 is SGHDT and CDR2 YYEEEE. The V end was cut by 3 bases, the J end by 8 bases, with 11 bases between. This CDR3 has 13 amino acids. The chain's CDR3 is CASSSGTSEKLFF. CDR3 DNA sequence: TGTGCCAGCAGCTCCGGGACATCCGAAAAACTGTTTTTT.

This sequence joins TRBV27 and TRBJ2-3, with 10 bases that match TRBD2. Per germline, CDR1 MNHEY and CDR2 SMNVEV (reference sequence). V trimming: 2 bases; J trimming: 2 bases; junction bases outside the gene matches: 13. The CDR3 sequence is 19 residues long. CDR3 protein: CASSLKVPGLATFTDTQYF. CDR3 coding DNA: TGTGCCAGCAGTTTAAAGGTCCCGGGACTAGCGACCTTCACAGATACGCAGTATTTT.

This sequence joins TRBV10-3 and TRBJ1-2, with D perhaps TRBD1 (5 bases). V lost 0 bases and J 8 bases, leaving 16 bases between the germline ends. CDR3 size: 15 residues. The germline gives CDR1 ENHRY, CDR2 SYGVKD. As DNA, the CDR3 is TGTGCCATCAGTGAGTCTGAAACATCCAAGGGGGGCTACACCTTC. Amino acid sequence: CAISESETSKGGYTF.

The rearrangement uses TRBV7-8 and TRBJ2-2; either TRBD1 or TRBD2 may fit D (5 bases each). V was shortened by 0 bases and J by 5 bases, with 13 bases between the two germline ends. Per the germline V gene, CDR1 is SGHVS and CDR2 is FQNEAQ. The CDR3 runs 16 residues. CDR3 DNA sequence: TGTGCCAGCAGCTTAGCGGGACGGGGAGATACCGGGGAGCTGTTTTTT. It yields the protein CASSLAGRGDTGELFF.

The table lists this clone with a count of one. The chain couples TRBV6-5 to TRBJ2-3; TRBD1 agrees at 7 bases. The CDR3 is 15 residues long. Germline lookup yields CDR1 MNHEY and CDR2 SVGAGI. J was trimmed by 6 bases and V by 2 bases; bases with no gene match: 8. The CDR3 region is CASSYPSTGSDTQYF. The DNA of the CDR3 is TGTGCCAGCAGTTACCCTTCGACAGGGAGCGATACGCAGTATTTT.